This T cell receptor beta chain was observed in a study of T cells in localized non-small cell lung cancer (TCRdb year 2020). Background for the entire study: The study examined T cell repertoires in under 300 patients with early-stage NSCLC and compared tumors with uninvolved tumor-adjacent lungs. The cohort consisted of 236 treatment-naive NSCLC patients whose localized lung tumors had been resected. A mean age of around 66 years was recorded for the NSCLC patients, of whom approximately 130 were male and 85 to 110 were female.

At diagnosis, tumor, uninvolved tumor-adjacent lung and peripheral blood were collected and then preserved as a mix of FFPE and fresh-frozen material. For TCR repertoire profiling, blood samples were analyzed in the form of peripheral blood mononuclear cells. This clone was counted only a few times. What this receptor recognizes is not known. One base away there is no much larger clone; base qualities are not given. The investigation overall reported the following: Because multi-region sequencing of the tumors was not done, intratumor heterogeneity could not be ruled out. Since the design was exploratory, TCR variables were selected using unadjusted p-values with no false-discovery rate correction. Of the top 100 tumor clones, a median of roughly 56 were detected in paired uninvolved adjacent lung; under 35 were also among that lung's top 100. Uninvolved tumor-adjacent lung showed the highest T cell clonality, higher than tumor, which suggests more focused antigenic responses in the adjacent lung. Longer overall survival was associated with higher T cell density in blood, whereas shorter survival was associated with higher clonality in adjacent lung.

CDR1 and CDR2, per the germline V gene, are SGHRS and YFSETQ. For this chain, trimming is 1 base at the V end and 0 bases at the J end, and the number of junction bases without a gene match is 1. From cysteine to phenylalanine, the CDR3 is 15 amino acids long. Only the CDR3 DNA is retained, 45 bases long and in frame from the first base. The immunoSEQ Assay was used to sequence TCR beta CDR3 regions from DNA. Under the source paper's analysis protocol: To compute T cell density, TCR beta template counts were normalized to usable DNA, which was estimated by amplifying housekeeping genes. Richness was estimated with the preseqR package, extrapolating to 400,000 templates for PBMC samples and 120,000 templates for tissue samples. Clonality was defined by subtracting Pielou's evenness from one. Tissue-enriched TCRs were identified through differential abundance testing performed on productive amino-acid clonotypes, with a minimum total count of 5 and an alpha of 0.1. Repertoire overlap between compartments was quantified with the Jaccard Index and Morisita Overlap Index. TCR beta CDR3s were clustered by GLIPH together with public tetramer-defined viral CDR3s, and at least three viral sequences plus V-gene enrichment were required for viral motifs. In TCRdb, the immuneACCESS table is reduced to in-frame sequences with V and J assigned. These tables do not hold every clone; where another copy was compared, an unresolved V gene accounts for under half, and the others remain unexplained. D and trimming come from the DNA, and the V and J calls and clone size come from that table. In all, the sample holds about 11,000 clones, and 90% to 95% of those were seen once. The biggest ten clones account for 12% to 15% of the sample.

The receptor was derived from a male donor at least 60 years old with stage III lung adenocarcinoma. The input for sequencing was peripheral blood, taken before any cancer treatment. The rearranged segments are TRBV5-1 and TRBJ2-1, with 7 junctional bases fitting TRBD2. The DNA sequence is given as TGCGCCAGCAGCTTGCCGGGAGGCTCCTACAATGAGCAGTTCTTC. This encodes CASSLPGGSYNEQFF.